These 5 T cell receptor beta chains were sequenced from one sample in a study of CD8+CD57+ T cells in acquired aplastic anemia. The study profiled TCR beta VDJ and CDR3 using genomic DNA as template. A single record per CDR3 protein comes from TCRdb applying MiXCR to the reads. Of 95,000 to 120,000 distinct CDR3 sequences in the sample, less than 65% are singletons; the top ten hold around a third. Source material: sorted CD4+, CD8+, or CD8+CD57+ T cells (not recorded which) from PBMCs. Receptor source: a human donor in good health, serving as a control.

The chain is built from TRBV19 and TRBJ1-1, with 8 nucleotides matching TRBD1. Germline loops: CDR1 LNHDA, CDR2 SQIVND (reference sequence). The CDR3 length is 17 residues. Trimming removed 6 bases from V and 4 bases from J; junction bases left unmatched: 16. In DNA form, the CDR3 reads TGTGCCAGTAGAAACACGGGACAGGACCTTGTGGTCACTGAAGCTTTCTTT. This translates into CASRNTGQDLVVTEAFF.

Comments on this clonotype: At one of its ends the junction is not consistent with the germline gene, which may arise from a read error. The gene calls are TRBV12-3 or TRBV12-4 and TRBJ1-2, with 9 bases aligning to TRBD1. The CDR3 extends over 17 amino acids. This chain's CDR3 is CASSSDGTGTSNYSYTF. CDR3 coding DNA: TGTGCCAGCAGTTCTGACGGGACAGGGACTAGTAACTATAGCTACACCTTC.

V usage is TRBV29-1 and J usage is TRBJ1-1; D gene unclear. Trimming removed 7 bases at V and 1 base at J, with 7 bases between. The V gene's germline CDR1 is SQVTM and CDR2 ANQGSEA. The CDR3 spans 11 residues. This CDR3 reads CSALWNTEAFF. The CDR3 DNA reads TGCAGCGCTTTATGGAACACTGAAGCTTTCTTT.

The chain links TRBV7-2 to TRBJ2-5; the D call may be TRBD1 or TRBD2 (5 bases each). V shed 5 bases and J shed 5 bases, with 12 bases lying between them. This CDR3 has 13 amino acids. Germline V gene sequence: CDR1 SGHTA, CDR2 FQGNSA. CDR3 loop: CASSLLRGETQYF. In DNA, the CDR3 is TGTGCCAGCAGCCTCCTGAGGGGCGAGACCCAGTACTTC.

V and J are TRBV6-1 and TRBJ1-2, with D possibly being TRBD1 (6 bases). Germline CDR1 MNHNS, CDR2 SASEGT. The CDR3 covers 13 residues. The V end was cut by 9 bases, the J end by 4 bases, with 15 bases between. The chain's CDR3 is CASSRGISYGYTF. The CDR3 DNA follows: TGTGCCAGTAGCAGGGGAATTAGCTATGGCTACACCTTC.